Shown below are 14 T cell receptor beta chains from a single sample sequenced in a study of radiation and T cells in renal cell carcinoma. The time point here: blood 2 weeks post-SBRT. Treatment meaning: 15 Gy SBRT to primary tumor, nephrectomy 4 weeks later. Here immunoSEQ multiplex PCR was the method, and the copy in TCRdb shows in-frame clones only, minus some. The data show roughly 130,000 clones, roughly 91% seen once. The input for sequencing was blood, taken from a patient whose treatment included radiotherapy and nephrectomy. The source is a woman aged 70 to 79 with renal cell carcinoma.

Here the CDR3 reads CSVVDRGLVNGYTF. The DNA of the CDR3 is TGCAGCGTTGTTGACAGGGGGCTGGTGAATGGCTACACCTTC. V and J are TRBV29-1 and TRBJ1-2; 10 bases align to TRBD1. Trimming took 4 bases from V and 6 from J; bases not matched to a gene: 8. There are 14 residues in the CDR3. Germline CDR1 reads SQVTM; CDR2 reads ANQGSEA.

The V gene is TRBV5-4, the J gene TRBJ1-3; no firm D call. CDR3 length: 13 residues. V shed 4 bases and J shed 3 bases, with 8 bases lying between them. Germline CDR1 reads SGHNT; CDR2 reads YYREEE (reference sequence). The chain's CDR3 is CASSIPSGNTIYF. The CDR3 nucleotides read TGTGCCAGCAGCATCCCAAGTGGAAACACCATATATTTT.

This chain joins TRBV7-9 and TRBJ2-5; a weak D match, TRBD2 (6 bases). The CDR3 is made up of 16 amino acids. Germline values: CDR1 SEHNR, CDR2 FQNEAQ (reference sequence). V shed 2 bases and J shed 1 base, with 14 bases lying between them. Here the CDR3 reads CASSLILSGPQETQYF. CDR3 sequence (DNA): TGTGCCAGCAGCTTAATTCTTAGCGGCCCCCAAGAGACCCAGTACTTC.

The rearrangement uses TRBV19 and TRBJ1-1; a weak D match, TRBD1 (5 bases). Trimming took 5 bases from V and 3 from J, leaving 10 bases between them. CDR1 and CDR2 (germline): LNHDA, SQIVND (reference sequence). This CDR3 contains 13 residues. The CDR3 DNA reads TGTGCCAGTAGTGTGACAGACGACACTGAAGCTTTCTTT. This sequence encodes CASSVTDDTEAFF.

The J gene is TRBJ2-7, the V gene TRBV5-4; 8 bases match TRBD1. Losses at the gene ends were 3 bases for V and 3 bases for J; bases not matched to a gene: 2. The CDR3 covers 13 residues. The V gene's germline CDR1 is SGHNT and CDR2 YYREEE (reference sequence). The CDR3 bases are TGTGCCAGCAGCTCGGGACAGGACTACGAGCAGTACTTC. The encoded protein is CASSSGQDYEQYF.

The CDR3 spells CASSLEVAGAYEQYF. The CDR3 region has the DNA TGTGCCAGCAGCTTGGAGGTAGCGGGGGCCTACGAGCAGTACTTC. The chain recombines TRBV4-2 with TRBJ2-7; 9 bases line up with TRBD2. V lost 5 bases, J lost 2 bases, and 7 bases stayed unmatched. This CDR3 contains 15 residues. Germline V gene data show CDR1 as LGHNA and CDR2 as YNFKEQ.

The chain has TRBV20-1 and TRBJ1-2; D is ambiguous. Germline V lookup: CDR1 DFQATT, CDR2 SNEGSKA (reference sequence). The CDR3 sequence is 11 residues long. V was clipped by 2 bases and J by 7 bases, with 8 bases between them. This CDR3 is CSARLRAGYTF. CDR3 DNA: TGCAGTGCTAGATTGAGGGCTGGCTACACCTTC.

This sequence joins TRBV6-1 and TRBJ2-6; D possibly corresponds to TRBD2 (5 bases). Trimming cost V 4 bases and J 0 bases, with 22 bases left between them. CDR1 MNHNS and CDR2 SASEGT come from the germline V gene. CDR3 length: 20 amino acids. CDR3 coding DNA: TGTGCCAGCAGTGGGACTTTTCCGGGCCTACTGAGCTCTGGGGCCAACGTCCTGACTTTC. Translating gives CASSGTFPGLLSSGANVLTF.

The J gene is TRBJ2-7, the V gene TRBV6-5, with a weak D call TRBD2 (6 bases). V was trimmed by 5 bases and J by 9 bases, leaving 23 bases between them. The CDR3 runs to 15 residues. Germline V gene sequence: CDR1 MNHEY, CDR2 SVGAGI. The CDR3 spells CASSQLWSNLEGQYF. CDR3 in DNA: TGTGCCAGCAGTCAGCTATGGTCAAACTTGGAGGGGCAGTACTTC.

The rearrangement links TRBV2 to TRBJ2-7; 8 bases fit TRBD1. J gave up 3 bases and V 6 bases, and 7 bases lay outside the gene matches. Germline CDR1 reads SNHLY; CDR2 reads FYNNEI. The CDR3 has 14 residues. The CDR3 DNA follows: TGTGCCAGCAGCTTTCAGGGGGCATACTACGAGCAGTACTTC. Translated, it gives CASSFQGAYYEQYF.

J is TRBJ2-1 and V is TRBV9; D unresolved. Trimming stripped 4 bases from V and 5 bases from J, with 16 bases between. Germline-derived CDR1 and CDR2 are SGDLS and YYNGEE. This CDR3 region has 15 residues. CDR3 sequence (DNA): TGTGCCAGCAGCTTGGCAGCTTTAAACAACAATGAGCAGTTCTTC. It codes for CASSLAALNNNEQFF.

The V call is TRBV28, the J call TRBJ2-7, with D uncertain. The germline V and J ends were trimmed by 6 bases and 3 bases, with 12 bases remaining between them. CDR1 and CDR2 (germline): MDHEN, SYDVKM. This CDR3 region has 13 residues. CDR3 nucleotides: TGTGCCAGCAGGTCCGACAATGTCTACGAGCAGTACTTC. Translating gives CASRSDNVYEQYF.

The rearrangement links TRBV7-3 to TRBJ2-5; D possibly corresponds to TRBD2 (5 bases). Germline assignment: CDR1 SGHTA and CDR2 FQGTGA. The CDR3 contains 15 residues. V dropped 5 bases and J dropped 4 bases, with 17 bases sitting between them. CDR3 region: CASSPGVGFRETQYF. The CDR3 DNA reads TGTGCCAGCAGCCCCGGGGTGGGTTTCCGAGAGACCCAGTACTTC. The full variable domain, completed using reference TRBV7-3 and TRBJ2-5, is GAGVSQTPSNKVTEKGKYVELRCDPISGHTALYWYRQSLGQGPEFLIYFQGTGAADDSGLPNDRFFAVRPEGSVSTLKIQRTERGDSAVYLCASSPGVGFRETQYFGPGTRLLVL.

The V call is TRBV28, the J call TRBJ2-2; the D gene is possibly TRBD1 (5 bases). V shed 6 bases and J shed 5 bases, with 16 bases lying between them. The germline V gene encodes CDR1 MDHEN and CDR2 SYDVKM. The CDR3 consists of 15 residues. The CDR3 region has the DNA TGTGCCAGCAGGGTCCCAGGGTTGGAGACCGGGGAGCTGTTTTTT. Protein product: CASRVPGLETGELFF.